This T cell receptor (beta chain) was retrieved from a study of T-cell memory formation after mild COVID-19 (dated by TCRdb to the early 2020s). Some background on the complete study: TCR sequence clusters from the two donors were found to be largely donor specific. Two young, previously healthy adult volunteers made up the cohort, one male and one female. In two donors, T-cell clones that expanded and contracted after mild COVID-19 were followed by sequencing TCRalpha and TCRbeta repertoires longitudinally. Here is what the overall study found, with its caveats: SARS-CoV-2 specificity was not confirmed for the second-wave clones peaking on day 37. From day 15 to 85, contracting clones showed balanced CD4/CD8 phenotypes, whereas a second wave of clones that expanded from day 15 to 37 leaned towards CD4+. Only a couple of mild cases were covered in the study, and larger cohorts including severe cases with pre-infection samples were considered necessary. Some responding clones were detected in pre-infection memory, suggesting pre-existing cross-reactive memory T cells joined the SARS-CoV-2 response. Contracting CD4+ clones were found mainly in CM and EM memory subsets, while CD8+ clones were enriched in EMRA.

The run used an Illumina NovaSeq 6000. Using 5'RACE with constant-segment primers, TCRalpha and TCRbeta cDNA libraries were constructed, with sample barcodes and unique molecular identifiers added in the process. Trizol reagent was used to extract RNA from every sample. Amplification of the libraries took two PCR steps, and the second step added a second sample barcode plus Illumina TruSeq adapters. Sequencing of the libraries was done on an Illumina NovaSeq, producing 2 x 150 bp paired-end reads. Per the source publication's procedure: Reads were demultiplexed and collapsed into UMI-guided consensus sequences with migec v1.2.7. Using mixcr v2.1.11, UMI consensuses were aligned to TRA and TRB V and J templates and then assembled into clonotypes. A clonotype was counted as expanded or contracted only if both edgeR and NoisET called the change significant, with noise models trained on biological replicates. For edgeR calls, a false discovery rate-adjusted p below 0.01 and a log2 fold-change threshold of 1 were applied. As an exploratory analysis of dynamics, PCA with hierarchical clustering was applied to max-normalized trajectories of the 1000 most abundant clonotypes. Separately sequenced CD4+ and CD8+ repertoires were used to assign the CD4 or CD8 phenotype of responding clones. TCRdb handled the public reads itself, with Q25 trimming in fastp and clone calling in MiXCR, and kept productive beta chains. CDR3 protein sequences are deduplicated, and each keeps its most common genes and DNA. The V and J calls and clone size are TCRdb's, not the authors'. The sample table contains about 560,000 distinct CDR3 sequences; only one count was recorded for 15% to 20% of them. The leading ten clones occupy roughly 8.2% of the sample.

The germline V gene gives CDR1 as SGDLS and CDR2 as YYNGEE. CDR3 length: 15 amino acids, cysteine to phenylalanine. Of all the DNA, just the CDR3 is kept, 45 bases in frame from base 1. V is cut back by 7 bases and J by 4 bases, with 12 bases in the junction unmatched. PBMCs were isolated by Ficoll-Paque density gradient centrifugation. This clonotype came up a few times. The antigen this receptor binds is unknown. No base quality information exists; no much larger clone differs at one position. Sequenced material: PBMCs or a T cell subset sorted from them (not recorded which). The TCR sequence derives from an adult woman who had mild COVID-19 (a few samples of this study predate the infection). The sample titles of this study are shuffled in the database, so cell type and time point are left out; the donor was told from shared clones. The V and J genes are TRBV9 and TRBJ2-5; 8 bases in between match TRBD2. The CDR3 region: CASSTSGGNRETQYF. The sequenced DNA: TGTGCCAGCTCTACATCGGGGGGGAACAGAGAGACCCAGTACTTC.